The following is a T cell receptor (beta chain) sequence with its context. Method: immunoSEQ multiplex PCR; TCRdb's copy keeps in-frame clones and lacks some. The sample lists tens of thousands of clones, around 90% occurring once. V shed 5 bases and J shed 6 bases, with 23 bases lying between them. Germline lookup yields CDR1 MDHEN and CDR2 SYDVKM. CDR3 size: 17 residues. The sample comes from a study of PD-1 blockade in classical Hodgkin lymphoma. Across the study: Patients in the cohort were put on intravenous nivolumab, 3 mg/kg every 2 weeks.

Following autologous stem cell transplantation, relapse occurred in every patient, and exposure to brentuximab vedotin varied. Material: peripheral blood mononuclear cells (PBMCs), obtained at baseline. The chain combines TRBV28 with TRBJ2-1; possibly TRBD1 or TRBD2 for D (5 bases each). This clonotype originated in a human donor with classical Hodgkin lymphoma. CDR3 sequence reads: CASSKEGTTSGRNEQFF. CDR3 nucleotides: TGTGCCAGCAGTAAGGAAGGGACGACCTCCGGTCGCAATGAGCAGTTCTTC.